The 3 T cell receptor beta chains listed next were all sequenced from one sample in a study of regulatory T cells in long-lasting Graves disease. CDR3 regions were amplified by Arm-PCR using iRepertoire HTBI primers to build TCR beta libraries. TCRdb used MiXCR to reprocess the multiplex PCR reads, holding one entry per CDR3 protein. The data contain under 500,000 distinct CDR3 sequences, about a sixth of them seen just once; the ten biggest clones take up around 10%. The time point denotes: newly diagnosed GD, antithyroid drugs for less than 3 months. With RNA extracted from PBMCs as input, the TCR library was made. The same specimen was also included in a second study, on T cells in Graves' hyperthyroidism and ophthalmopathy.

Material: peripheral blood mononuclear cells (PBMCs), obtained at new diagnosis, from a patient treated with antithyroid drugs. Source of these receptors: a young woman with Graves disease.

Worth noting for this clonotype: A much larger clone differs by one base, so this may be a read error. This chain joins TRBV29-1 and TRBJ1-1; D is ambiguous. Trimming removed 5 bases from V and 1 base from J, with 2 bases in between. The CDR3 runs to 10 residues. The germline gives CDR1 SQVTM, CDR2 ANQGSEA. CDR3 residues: CSVTNTEAFF. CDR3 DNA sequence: TGCAGCGTTACGAACACTGAAGCTTTCTTT.

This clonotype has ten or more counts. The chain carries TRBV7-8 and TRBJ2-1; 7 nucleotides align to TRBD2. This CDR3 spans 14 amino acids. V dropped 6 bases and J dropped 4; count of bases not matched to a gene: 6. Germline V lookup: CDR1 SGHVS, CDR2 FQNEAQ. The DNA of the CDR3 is TGTGCCAGCAGGAAGAGGGAGGGGTACAATGAGCAGTTCTTC. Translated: CASRKREGYNEQFF.

The CDR3 bases are TGTGCCTGGAGCCCCATGGGGACACTGAACACCGGGGAGCTGTTTTTT. The encoded protein is CAWSPMGTLNTGELFF. The chain has TRBV30 and TRBJ2-2, with D perhaps TRBD1 (6 bases). Between the trimmed V and J ends, which lost 3 bases and 1 base, there was a span of 15 bases. CDR1 and CDR2 from the germline V gene are GTSNPN and SVGIG (reference sequence). This CDR3 is 16 amino acids long.